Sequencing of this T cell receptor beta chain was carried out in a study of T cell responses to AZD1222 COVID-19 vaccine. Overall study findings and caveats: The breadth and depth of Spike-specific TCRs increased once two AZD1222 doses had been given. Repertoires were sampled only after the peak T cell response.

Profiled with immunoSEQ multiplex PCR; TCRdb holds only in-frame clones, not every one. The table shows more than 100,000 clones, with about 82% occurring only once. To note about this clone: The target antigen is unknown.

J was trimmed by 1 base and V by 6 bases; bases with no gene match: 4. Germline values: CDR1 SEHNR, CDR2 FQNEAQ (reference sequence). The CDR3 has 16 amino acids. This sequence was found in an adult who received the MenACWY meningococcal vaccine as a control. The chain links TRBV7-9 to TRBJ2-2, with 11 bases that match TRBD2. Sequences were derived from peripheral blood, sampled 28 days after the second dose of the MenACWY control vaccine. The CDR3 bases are TGTGCCAGCAGGCTAGCGGGGGGACAGAACACCGGGGAGCTGTTTTTT. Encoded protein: CASRLAGGQNTGELFF.